This TCR beta chain is drawn from a study of long-term antiretroviral therapy in people with HIV. About the research overall: The earliest samples came from an era when ART typically awaited falling CD4 counts.

Points on this clone: Its antigen is still unknown.

Whole-study results and caveats: Repertoires with HIV possessed tighter CDR3 length spans than those of controls. With ART, diversity went up but was still lower than in transplant donor controls. For ART adherence, viral resistance and therapy changes, no data were available.

An immunoSEQ assay, version v3.0, was performed at survey level. Repertoires were generated with immunoSEQ multiplex PCR, while TCRdb's copy carries only in-frame clones and drops some. The sample consists of about 24,000 clones, roughly 88% of them appearing once. The CDR3 has 20 amino acids. J lost 9 bases, V lost 2 bases, and 27 bases had no gene match. Germline CDR1 is MNHEY and CDR2 is SMNVEV (reference sequence). The gene calls are TRBV27 and TRBJ1-2; 7 nucleotides match TRBD1. The clonotype was recovered from a man aged 45-60 years with HIV. Specimen: unsorted PBMCs, collected 3 years after starting antiretroviral therapy. CDR3 sequence (DNA): TGTGCCAGCAGTTTAAAGGGCCGGGACAGCGGAAATCTGCTATGGTGGAGCTACACCTTC. It is translated as CASSLKGRDSGNLLWWSYTF.